The rows below give T cell receptor beta chains drawn from one sample of a study of T cell changes during pregnancy in multiple sclerosis. Assay used: immunoSEQ multiplex PCR; TCRdb lists only in-frame clones, some missing. The sample includes 40,000 or so clones, roughly 90% of them seen just once. The source material was CD8+ T cells from peripheral blood mononuclear cells, sampled in the first trimester of pregnancy. The receptors were sampled from a female donor with multiple sclerosis, enrolled in a pregnancy study. The CDR3 runs from the conserved cysteine through the conserved F or W. The D gene is left open where the match is weak. Size values are once, few and many counts, or a class for expanded clones, and some rows have none.

cdr3_length: 18; d_call: NA; j_call: TRBJ2-2; clone_size: NA; v_call: TRBV14; cdr3_aa: CASSLLGASRSNTGELFF; cdr3_nt: TGTGCCAGCAGCTTACTAGGCGCTAGCCGATCGAACACCGGGGAGCTGTTTTTT
cdr3_length: 14; d_call: NA; j_call: TRBJ2-1; clone_size: few; v_call: TRBV15; cdr3_aa: CATSRDHEDNEQFF; cdr3_nt: TGTGCCACCAGCAGAGATCACGAGGACAATGAGCAGTTCTTC
cdr3_length: 14; d_call: TRBD1; j_call: TRBJ1-3; clone_size: once; v_call: TRBV9; cdr3_aa: CASSPGQGENTIYF; cdr3_nt: TGTGCCAGCAGTCCAGGACAGGGTGAAAACACCATATATTTT
cdr3_length: 15; d_call: NA; j_call: TRBJ2-7; clone_size: NA; v_call: TRBV4-1; cdr3_aa: CASSQDSDPSYEQYF; cdr3_nt: TGCGCCAGCAGCCAAGACAGCGATCCCTCCTACGAGCAGTACTTC
cdr3_length: 15; d_call: NA; j_call: TRBJ1-4; clone_size: NA; v_call: TRBV7-6; cdr3_aa: CASSPHDRRNEKLFF; cdr3_nt: TGTGCCAGCAGCCCTCACGACAGGCGAAATGAAAAACTGTTTTTT
cdr3_length: 14; d_call: NA; j_call: TRBJ1-1; clone_size: NA; v_call: TRBV30; cdr3_aa: CAWSFGTPVTEAFF; cdr3_nt: TGTGCCTGGAGTTTCGGGACACCGGTCACTGAAGCTTTCTTT
cdr3_length: 15; d_call: TRBD2; j_call: TRBJ2-7; clone_size: NA; v_call: TRBV19; cdr3_aa: CASSPRLAGAYEQYF; cdr3_nt: TGTGCCAGTAGTCCCCGACTAGCGGGGGCCTACGAGCAGTACTTC
cdr3_length: 16; d_call: TRBD1; j_call: TRBJ1-1; clone_size: NA; v_call: TRBV6-1; cdr3_aa: CASSEGTGVLMTEAFF; cdr3_nt: TGTGCCAGCAGTGAGGGGACAGGCGTTCTTATGACTGAAGCTTTCTTT
cdr3_length: 15; d_call: TRBD2; j_call: TRBJ2-3; clone_size: NA; v_call: TRBV7-8; cdr3_aa: CASSLLAGPTDTQYF; cdr3_nt: TGTGCCAGCAGCTTACTAGCGGGGCCCACAGATACGCAGTATTTT
cdr3_length: 14; d_call: NA; j_call: TRBJ2-7; clone_size: NA; v_call: TRBV10-3; cdr3_aa: CAISESGSLYEQYF; cdr3_nt: TGTGCCATCAGTGAGAGTGGCAGTCTCTACGAGCAGTACTTC
cdr3_length: 17; d_call: TRBD1; j_call: TRBJ2-7; clone_size: NA; v_call: TRBV5-1; cdr3_aa: CASSFEIPGQGRREQYF; cdr3_nt: TGCGCCAGCAGCTTCGAGATACCGGGACAGGGGAGGAGAGAGCAGTACTTC
cdr3_length: 14; d_call: NA; j_call: TRBJ2-7; clone_size: NA; v_call: TRBV7-6; cdr3_aa: CASSSLLSGDEQYF; cdr3_nt: TGTGCCAGCAGCTCACTCCTCAGCGGCGACGAGCAGTACTTC
cdr3_length: 14; d_call: NA; j_call: TRBJ2-7; clone_size: NA; v_call: TRBV4-1; cdr3_aa: CASSPSTRAYEQYF; cdr3_nt: TGCGCCAGCAGCCCTTCTACTAGGGCCTACGAGCAGTACTTC
cdr3_length: 12; d_call: TRBD1; j_call: TRBJ2-7; clone_size: NA; v_call: TRBV9; cdr3_aa: CASSVTGGEQYF; cdr3_nt: TGTGCCAGCAGCGTGACAGGGGGCGAGCAGTACTTC
cdr3_length: 16; d_call: NA; j_call: TRBJ1-1; clone_size: NA; v_call: TRBV28; cdr3_aa: CASSLPRGKMNTEAFF; cdr3_nt: TGTGCCAGCAGCCTGCCCCGGGGGAAGATGAACACTGAAGCTTTCTTT
cdr3_length: 14; d_call: NA; j_call: TRBJ1-5; clone_size: NA; v_call: TRBV6-5; cdr3_aa: CASRTTGGNQPQHF; cdr3_nt: TGTGCCAGCAGGACGACGGGGGGCAATCAGCCCCAGCATTTT
cdr3_length: 14; d_call: TRBD2; j_call: TRBJ2-5; clone_size: NA; v_call: TRBV29-1; cdr3_aa: CSGLGLAGKETQYF; cdr3_nt: TGCAGCGGACTAGGGCTAGCGGGGAAAGAGACCCAGTACTTC